Below are 29 T cell receptor beta chains sequenced from a single sample in a study of T-cell memory formation after mild COVID-19. TCRdb re-derived calls from the 5' RACE reads in MiXCR, one entry per CDR3 protein. Altogether hundreds of thousands of distinct CDR3 sequences are present, roughly 22% being singletons, with the ten largest covering 7% to 9%. Material: PBMCs or a T cell subset sorted from them (not recorded which). Receptor source: an adult woman who had mild COVID-19 (a few samples of this study predate the infection). Cell type and time point are not known.

Only a few counts were recorded for this clonotype. The chain uses TRBV20-1 and TRBJ2-3; TRBD1 is a possible D gene (6 bases). This CDR3 has 14 residues. Germline loops: CDR1 DFQATT, CDR2 SNEGSKA (reference sequence). With 4 bases removed from V and 4 bases from J, the gap between germline ends came to 15 bases. CDR3 sequence: CSAIGPNRADTQYF. CDR3 in DNA: TGCAGTGCTATCGGACCCAACAGGGCAGATACGCAGTATTTT.

The chain is built from TRBV29-1 and TRBJ1-4, with D possibly TRBD1 on 6 matching bases. V lost 7 bases and J 8 bases, leaving 14 bases between the germline ends. The CDR3 has 12 residues. From germline, CDR1 is SQVTM and CDR2 ANQGSEA. The CDR3 loop reads CSDPPQGEKLFF. In DNA form, the CDR3 reads TGCAGCGATCCCCCCCAGGGGGAAAAACTGTTTTTT.

This clonotype occurred a few times. The chain couples TRBV6-5 to TRBJ1-2; D not certain. Trimming left V 8 bases short and J 10 bases short, with 8 bases between. Per the germline V gene, CDR1 is MNHEY and CDR2 is SVGAGI. The CDR3 is 9 residues long. CDR3 DNA: TGTGCCAGCGGCAACTACTACACCTTC. Amino acid sequence: CASGNYYTF.

The rearrangement uses TRBV9 and TRBJ2-1; the D gene is possibly TRBD2 (6 bases). The CDR3 loop spans 16 amino acids. Germline CDR1 and CDR2: SGDLS and YYNGEE. Trimming pared 2 bases from V and 3 bases from J, leaving 15 bases between. CDR3 bases: TGTGCCAGCAGCGTGTGGGAGGTAGCTGGCTACAATGAGCAGTTCTTC. The encoded protein is CASSVWEVAGYNEQFF.

This clonotype was found many times. This chain uses TRBV7-2 with TRBJ1-2; D is uncertain. V shed 5 bases and J shed 2 bases, with 12 bases lying between them. Germline V lookup: CDR1 SGHTA, CDR2 FQGNSA. The CDR3 is 14 amino acids. The CDR3 nucleotides are TGTGCCAGCAGCCCGTCCGCGACCAACTATGGCTACACCTTC. Translation gives CASSPSATNYGYTF.

This clonotype was recorded a few times. J is TRBJ2-1 and V is TRBV7-9, with D possibly TRBD2 on 6 matching bases. The CDR3 covers 16 residues. Trimming took 5 bases from V and 0 from J, leaving 14 bases between them. Germline V lookup: CDR1 SEHNR, CDR2 FQNEAQ (reference sequence). CDR3 bases: TGTGCCAGCAGCCCTCCGGGACTTCTCTCCTACAATGAGCAGTTCTTC. This translates into CASSPPGLLSYNEQFF.

The genes are TRBV12-3 or TRBV12-4 and TRBJ2-1, with D perhaps TRBD1 (6 bases). The length of the CDR3 is 14 residues. The V gene lost 6 bases and the J gene lost 6 bases, with 15 bases spanning the gap. The CDR3 coding sequence is TGTGCCAGCAGACCCGGACAGAAGTCCAATGAGCAGTTCTTC. As protein: CASRPGQKSNEQFF.

The V call is TRBV5-1, the J call TRBJ2-5, with a weak D call TRBD2 (5 bases). CDR3 size: 16 residues. Trimming pared 0 bases from V and 5 bases from J, leaving 17 bases between. Germline V CDR1 and CDR2: SGHRS, YFSETQ. In nucleotides, the CDR3 is TGCGCCAGCAGCTTGGATCAGCGGTCCGCCGCGGAGACCCAGTACTTC. This codes for CASSLDQRSAAETQYF.

The rearrangement joins TRBV5-6 to TRBJ2-1, with a weak D call TRBD2 (5 bases). From germline, CDR1 is SGHDT and CDR2 YYEEEE. The V end was cut by 1 base, the J end by 1 base, with 15 bases between. This CDR3 comprises 17 residues. This CDR3 is CASSLYAGLKSYNEQFF. The CDR3 DNA reads TGTGCCAGCAGCTTGTATGCGGGTCTAAAGTCCTACAATGAGCAGTTCTTC.

The chain employs TRBV7-8 and TRBJ2-3; 8 bases fit TRBD2. The germline V gene encodes CDR1 SGHVS and CDR2 FQNEAQ. With 3 bases clipped from V and 2 bases from J, the junction kept 7 bases outside the gene matches. This CDR3 region has 16 residues. The CDR3 DNA is TGTGCCAGCAGCTTTCTCACGGGGGGGATCACAGATACGCAGTATTTT. Amino acid sequence: CASSFLTGGITDTQYF.

In its sample, this clonotype was seen a few times. The rearrangement joins TRBV11-1 to TRBJ2-1; TRBD2 matches 7 bases. Germline V gene data show CDR1 as SGHAT and CDR2 as FQDESV (reference sequence). This CDR3 is 15 amino acids long. V trimming: 6 bases; J trimming: 0 bases; junction bases outside the gene matches: 5. The CDR3 is CASSRSGNSYNEQFF. The CDR3 coding sequence is TGTGCCAGCAGTCGAAGCGGGAACTCCTACAATGAGCAGTTCTTC.

V and J are TRBV27 and TRBJ1-1; 12 bases agree with TRBD1. The CDR3 has 16 residues. The V and J ends lost 4 bases and 7 bases, in that order; junction bases with no gene match: 10. Germline V gives CDR1 MNHEY, CDR2 SMNVEV (reference sequence). The CDR3 DNA reads as TGTGCCAGCAGTTCACCGGGACAGGGGGCGAGAGGTGAAGCTTTCTTT. Translation gives CASSSPGQGARGEAFF.

This clonotype appeared many times. This chain uses TRBV15 with TRBJ1-2, with D hard to call. This CDR3 comprises 16 residues. Looked up from germline, CDR1 is LNHNV and CDR2 is YYDKDF (reference sequence). Trimming removed 1 base at V and 4 bases at J, with 16 bases between. CDR3 residues: CATSRGAGGGVYGYTF. The CDR3 nucleotides read TGTGCCACCAGCAGAGGGGCAGGAGGAGGTGTCTATGGCTACACCTTC.

This sequence joins TRBV5-1 and TRBJ1-3; 7 nucleotides agree with TRBD1. The CDR3 totals 16 residues. The V gene's germline CDR1 is SGHRS and CDR2 YFSETQ. V shed 0 bases, J shed 4 bases, and the junction held 7 bases outside the gene matches. The DNA for the CDR3 is TGCGCCAGCAGCTTGGAGGGACAGTCGAGAGGAAACACCATATATTTT. Residues: CASSLEGQSRGNTIYF.

The chain couples TRBV7-9 to TRBJ2-2; D is unclear. This CDR3 is 13 amino acids long. Germline assignment: CDR1 SEHNR and CDR2 FQNEAQ (reference sequence). V gave up 4 bases and J gave up 7 bases, with 10 bases separating them. CDR3 DNA sequence: TGTGCCAGCAGCTCTTTACTTGGCGGGGAGCTGTTTTTT. Residues: CASSSLLGGELFF.

This clonotype has only a few counts. This chain links TRBV9 with TRBJ2-2; 12 bases line up with TRBD2. This CDR3 is built from 17 residues. The V gene's germline CDR1 is SGDLS and CDR2 YYNGEE. The V segment lost 3 bases and the J segment 0 bases; nucleotides outside the gene matches: 3. The chain's CDR3 is CASSGPSGRANTGELFF. The CDR3 region has the DNA TGTGCCAGCAGCGGACCTAGCGGGAGGGCGAACACCGGGGAGCTGTTTTTT.

The genes are TRBV7-9 and TRBJ1-4; 10 nucleotides match TRBD1. Per the germline V gene, CDR1 is SEHNR and CDR2 is FQNEAQ (reference sequence). Germline trimming cut 5 bases from V and 8 bases from J; bases unmatched to any gene: 8. The CDR3 length is 15 residues. The CDR3 is CASSPSGQGNEKLFF. The CDR3 nucleotides read TGTGCCAGCAGCCCCTCGGGACAGGGGAACGAAAAACTGTTTTTT. Variable domain in full (rest from reference TRBV7-9 and TRBJ1-4): DTGVSQNPRHKITKRGQNVTFRCDPISEHNRLYWYRQTLGQGPEFLTYFQNEAQLEKSRLLSDRFSAERPKGSFSTLEIQRTEQGDSAMYLCASSPSGQGNEKLFFGSGTQLSVL.

This clonotype appeared a few times. The rearrangement uses TRBV5-1 and TRBJ2-7; 9 nucleotides match TRBD1. CDR3 length equals 12 residues. The germline V gene has CDR1 SGHRS and CDR2 YFSETQ. The ends lost 4 bases at V and 8 bases at J; junction bases unmatched: 4. CDR3 bases: TGCGCCAGCAGCCCGGGACAGGGCCAGCAGTACTTC. Its protein product is CASSPGQGQQYF.

CDR3: CASIGGHLNYGYTF. The CDR3 DNA sequence: TGTGCCAGCATAGGGGGGCACCTCAACTATGGCTACACCTTC. The gene calls are TRBV6-5 and TRBJ1-2, with D possibly matching TRBD1 (6 bases). The V end lost 7 bases, the J end lost 2 bases, and 14 bases lay between the germline ends. This CDR3 has 14 amino acids. CDR1 is MNHEY and CDR2 is SVGAGI in the germline V gene.

V is TRBV7-3 and J is TRBJ2-3; TRBD2 matches at 14 bases. V was pared by 5 bases and J by 2 bases, with 12 bases of the junction left unmatched. Germline CDR1 and CDR2: SGHTA and FQGTGA. The CDR3 contains 19 residues. The CDR3 DNA follows: TGTGCCAGCAGCCCGCCCCGAGGGACTAGCGGGAGTTACACAGATACGCAGTATTTT. Translated, it gives CASSPPRGTSGSYTDTQYF.

This clonotype has more than one count but fewer than ten. The V and J genes are TRBV20-1 and TRBJ2-3; possibly TRBD1 for D (6 bases). Germline CDR1 is DFQATT and CDR2 is SNEGSKA (reference sequence). This CDR3 has 12 amino acids. The germline V and J ends were trimmed by 8 bases and 2 bases, with 11 bases remaining between them. The CDR3 sequence is CSLRGVTDTQYF. CDR3 coding DNA: TGCAGTCTCAGGGGAGTCACAGATACGCAGTATTTT.

V gene TRBV19 combines with J gene TRBJ2-7, with a weak D call TRBD1 (6 bases). This CDR3 has 14 amino acids. Trimming took off 7 bases at V and 3 bases at J, with 16 bases between the two ends. Looked up from germline, CDR1 is LNHDA and CDR2 is SQIVND (reference sequence). CDR3 sequence reads: CASKWGRGDYEQYF. CDR3 DNA: TGTGCCAGTAAATGGGGCAGGGGAGACTACGAGCAGTACTTC.

V gene TRBV25-1 combines with J gene TRBJ1-2; no firm D call. Trimming shortened V by 6 bases and J by 7 bases, and 12 bases separated the two germline ends. Germline V gene sequence: CDR1 MGHDK, CDR2 SYGVNS. The CDR3 extends over 12 amino acids. CDR3 residues: CASSLTSGGYTF. The CDR3, as DNA: TGTGCCAGCAGCCTGACCTCCGGTGGCTACACCTTC.

The gene calls are TRBV7-2 and TRBJ1-2; D call uncertain. Germline lookup yields CDR1 SGHTA and CDR2 FQGNSA. Deletions cut 2 bases from V and 7 bases from J, with 14 bases between. This CDR3 comprises 14 residues. The CDR3 is CASSLFAGAGGYTF. CDR3 nucleotides: TGTGCCAGCAGCTTATTTGCGGGCGCGGGTGGCTACACCTTC.

This clonotype has only a few counts. CDR3 residues: CASSPSSRSYTQYF. The CDR3, as DNA: TGTGCCAGCAGCCCCTCGTCCCGTTCATATACGCAGTATTTT. The V and J genes are TRBV3-1 and TRBJ2-3; D is uncertain. Trimming took off 4 bases at V and 7 bases at J, with 15 bases between the two ends. Per germline, CDR1 LGHDT and CDR2 YNNKEL (reference sequence). CDR3 length: 14 residues.

The V call is TRBV27, the J call TRBJ2-1, with 9 bases that match TRBD2. The CDR3 loop spans 15 amino acids. Germline CDR1 MNHEY, CDR2 SMNVEV (reference sequence). The V segment lost 7 bases and the J segment 3 bases; nucleotides outside the gene matches: 7. CDR3 sequence: CASNLSGRNYNEQFF. The CDR3 DNA sequence: TGTGCCAGCAACCTCAGCGGGAGGAACTACAATGAGCAGTTCTTC.

The chain couples TRBV5-8 to TRBJ1-3; D uncertain. V gave up 4 bases and J gave up 0 bases, with 14 bases separating them. Germline CDR1 and CDR2: SGHTS and YDEGEE. The CDR3 is 16 residues long. The CDR3 sequence is CASSDPDGDSGNTIYF. As DNA, the CDR3 is TGTGCCAGCAGCGACCCCGACGGTGACTCTGGAAACACCATATATTTT.

The chain couples TRBV27 to TRBJ2-7, with 9 bases identical to TRBD2. This CDR3 contains 16 residues. J was trimmed by 7 bases and V by 4 bases; bases with no gene match: 14. Germline V gene sequence: CDR1 MNHEY, CDR2 SMNVEV (reference sequence). The CDR3, as DNA: TGTGCCAGCAGTTCATACCGGGGGACTAGCCGTCGTGAGCAGTACTTC. Its protein is CASSSYRGTSRREQYF.

V is TRBV20-1 and J is TRBJ2-3; 8 bases align to TRBD2. The CDR3 extends over 14 amino acids. After removal of 0 bases from V and 5 bases from J, the junction contained 4 bases not matched to a gene. Germline V gives CDR1 DFQATT, CDR2 SNEGSKA (reference sequence). The CDR3 DNA is TGCAGTGCTAGAGATCGTCGGGGGGGAGATACGCAGTATTTT. This encodes CSARDRRGGDTQYF.